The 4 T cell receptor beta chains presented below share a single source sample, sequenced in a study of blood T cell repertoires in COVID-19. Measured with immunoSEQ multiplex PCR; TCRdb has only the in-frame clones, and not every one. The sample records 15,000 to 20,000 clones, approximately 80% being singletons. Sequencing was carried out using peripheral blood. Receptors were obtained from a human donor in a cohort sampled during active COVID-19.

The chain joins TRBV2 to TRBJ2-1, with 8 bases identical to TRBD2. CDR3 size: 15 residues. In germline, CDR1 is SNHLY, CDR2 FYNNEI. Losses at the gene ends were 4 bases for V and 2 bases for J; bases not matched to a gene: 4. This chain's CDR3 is CASSASGGTYNEQFF. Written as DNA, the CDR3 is TGTGCCAGCAGTGCCAGCGGGGGTACCTACAATGAGCAGTTCTTC.

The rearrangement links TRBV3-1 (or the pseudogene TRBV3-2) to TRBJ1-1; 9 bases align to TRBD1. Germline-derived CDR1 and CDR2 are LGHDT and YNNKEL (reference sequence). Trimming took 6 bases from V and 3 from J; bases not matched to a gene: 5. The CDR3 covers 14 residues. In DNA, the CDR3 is TGTGCCAGCAGACGCGGGACAGGGTACACTGAAGCTTTCTTT. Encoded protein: CASRRGTGYTEAFF.

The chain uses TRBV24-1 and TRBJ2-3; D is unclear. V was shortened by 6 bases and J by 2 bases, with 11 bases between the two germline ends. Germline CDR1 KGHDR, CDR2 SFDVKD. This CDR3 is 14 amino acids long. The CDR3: CATSPGYSTDTQYF. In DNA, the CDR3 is TGTGCCACCAGTCCCGGGTATTCCACAGATACGCAGTATTTT.

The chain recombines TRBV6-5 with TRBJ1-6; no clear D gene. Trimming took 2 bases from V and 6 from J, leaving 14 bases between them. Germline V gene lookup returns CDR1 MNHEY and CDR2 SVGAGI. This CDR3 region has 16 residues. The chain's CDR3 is CASSYERWYGNSPLHF. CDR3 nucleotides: TGTGCCAGCAGTTACGAGAGATGGTACGGTAATTCACCCCTCCACTTT.